This T cell receptor (beta chain) appears in the sequencing data of a study of OX40 agonist ivuxolimab in advanced cancers. Study-wide findings and caveats: Dose levels from 0.1 to 3.0 mg/kg saw CD4+ and CD8+ blood T cells expand clonally by week 6.

Note on this clone: As yet, its antigen is unknown.

Profiled with immunoSEQ multiplex PCR; TCRdb holds only in-frame clones, not every one. The sample yields fewer than 100,000 clones, around 88% seen once. CDR3 length equals 14 residues. The germline V gene encodes CDR1 MGHRA and CDR2 YSYEKL. The V segment lost 5 bases and the J segment 4 bases; nucleotides outside the gene matches: 2. This chain uses TRBV4-1 with TRBJ1-5; the match to TRBD1 covers 10 bases. The receptor was derived from an adult with an advanced solid tumor such as melanoma, head and neck, liver or kidney cancer. This specimen consisted of CD4+ or CD8+ T cells sorted from blood, obtained in a trial of the OX40 agonist ivuxolimab. In DNA form, the CDR3 reads TGCGCCAGCAGCACGGGACAGGGGAATCAGCCCCAGCATTTT. It encodes CASSTGQGNQPQHF.